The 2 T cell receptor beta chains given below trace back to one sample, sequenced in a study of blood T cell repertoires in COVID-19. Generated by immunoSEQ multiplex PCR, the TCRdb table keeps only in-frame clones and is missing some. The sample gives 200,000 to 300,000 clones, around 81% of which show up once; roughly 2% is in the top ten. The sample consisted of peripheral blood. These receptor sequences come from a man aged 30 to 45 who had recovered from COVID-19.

CDR3 DNA sequence: TGTGCCAGCAGCGTAGAGGGACTAGCGGGGGCCGGGGATACGCAGTATTTT. Its protein product is CASSVEGLAGAGDTQYF. The V gene is TRBV9, the J gene TRBJ2-3, with TRBD2 matching 14 bases. This CDR3 contains 17 residues. CDR1 SGDLS and CDR2 YYNGEE come from the germline V gene. V shed 0 bases, J shed 6 bases, and the junction held 6 bases outside the gene matches.

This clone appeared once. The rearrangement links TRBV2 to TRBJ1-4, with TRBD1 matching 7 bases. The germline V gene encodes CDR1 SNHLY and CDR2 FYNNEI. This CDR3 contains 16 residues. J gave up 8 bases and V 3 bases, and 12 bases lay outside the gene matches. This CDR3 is CASSEAVDRASEKLFF. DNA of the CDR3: TGTGCCAGCAGTGAGGCAGTCGACAGGGCAAGCGAAAAACTGTTTTTT.